This T cell receptor beta chain originates from a study of blood T cell repertoires in COVID-19. Produced via immunoSEQ multiplex PCR; TCRdb's table is partial and in-frame only. The data contain 95,000 to 150,000 clones, approximately 83% of them singletons. The CDR3 sequence is 13 residues long. The germline gives CDR1 MNHEY, CDR2 SMNVEV (reference sequence). The ends were cut back, 7 bases at V and 5 bases at J, with 12 bases in the middle. This receptor was identified in a woman in her 70s with acute or convalescent COVID-19. This sequence joins TRBV27 and TRBJ2-1; TRBD2 might be the D (6 bases). Source material: peripheral blood. In nucleotides, the CDR3 is TGTGCCAGCACCGCGTGGGGGGACAATGAGCAGTTCTTC. It specifies CASTAWGDNEQFF.